Listed below are T cell receptor beta chains from one sample, sequenced in a study of CD8+ T cells in alopecia areata. The repertoire was sequenced with immunoSEQ multiplex PCR; TCRdb's copy has only in-frame clones and lacks some. The data show about 190,000 clones, roughly three fifths seen once. Sequences were derived from CD4+ T cells sorted from blood, sampled at week 4, from a patient treated with tofacitinib. Source of these receptors: a human donor with alopecia areata. Each CDR3 is given with its conserved first and last residue. Fields, in order: J gene, V gene, clone size, CDR3 protein. The listing skips clone size in some rows; elsewhere it reads once, few, many or a size class.

>TRBJ2-3|TRBV6-5|few
CASSLDRISTDTQYF
>TRBJ1-4|TRBV9|.
CASSVEGQLYEKLFF
>TRBJ2-5|TRBV7-2|.
CASSFDKIQETQYF
>TRBJ2-1|TRBV9|.
CASSAGLAGGGEQFF
>TRBJ1-1|TRBV23-1|.
CASNIRGTEAFF
>TRBJ2-2|TRBV10-3|few
CATHPSGLNTGELFF
>TRBJ2-1|TRBV2|.
CASSRLAGQGYNEQFF
>TRBJ1-5|TRBV10-2|once
CASSAVEGGAGQPQHF
>TRBJ2-2|TRBV5-1|.
CASSFLGLAGAGTGELFF
>TRBJ1-2|TRBV27|.
CASRARRETYYGYTF
>TRBJ1-4|TRBV28|few
CASLSGKLFF
>TRBJ1-2|TRBV9|.
CASSVAGGYGYTF
>TRBJ2-2|TRBV5-1|.
CASSLVGGELFF